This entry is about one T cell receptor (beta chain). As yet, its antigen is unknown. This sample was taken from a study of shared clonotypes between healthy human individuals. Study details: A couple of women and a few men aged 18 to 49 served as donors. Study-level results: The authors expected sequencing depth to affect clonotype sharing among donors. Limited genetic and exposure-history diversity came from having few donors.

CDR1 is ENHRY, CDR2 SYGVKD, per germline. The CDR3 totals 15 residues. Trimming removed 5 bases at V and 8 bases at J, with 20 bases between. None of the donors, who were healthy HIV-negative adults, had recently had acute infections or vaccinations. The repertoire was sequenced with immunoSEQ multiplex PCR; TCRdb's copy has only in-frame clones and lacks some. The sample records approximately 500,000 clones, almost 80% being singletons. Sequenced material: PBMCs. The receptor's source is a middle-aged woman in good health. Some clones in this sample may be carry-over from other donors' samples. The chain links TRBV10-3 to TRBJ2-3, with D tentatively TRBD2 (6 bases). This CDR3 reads CAISWASVTESTQYF. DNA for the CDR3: TGTGCCATCAGTTGGGCTAGCGTAACCGAGAGTACGCAGTATTTT.